This T cell receptor (beta chain) was retrieved from a study of T cell responses to AZD1222 COVID-19 vaccine. Study-wide background: Pooling covered second doses at about 4 or about 12 weeks.

In the case of this clone: No antigen is known for it.

Regarding the study as a whole: The number of AZD1222 recipients seropositive at baseline was only five or six. Vaccine-related CD4 TCRs covered spike, predominating at 160-218 and 743-854. Within unmutated variant regions lay the reported targets of nearly half of spike-specific TCRs.

Measured with immunoSEQ multiplex PCR; TCRdb has only the in-frame clones, and not every one. Of about 70,000 clones detected, around 84% appear once; the ten largest clones hold about 10%. The CDR3 is 14 residues long. The germline V and J ends were trimmed by 5 bases and 10 bases, with 15 bases remaining between them. The germline V gene encodes CDR1 LNHDA and CDR2 SQIVND (reference sequence). The sample consisted of peripheral blood, taken on day 0 of AZD1222 vaccination. This sequence originates from an adult in good health. The rearrangement joins TRBV19 to TRBJ1-6; possibly TRBD1 for D (6 bases). The CDR3 sequence is CASSGPGQYSPLHF. CDR3 sequence (DNA): TGTGCCAGTAGTGGACCGGGACAATACTCACCCCTCCACTTT.